This TCR beta chain originates from a study of OX40 agonist ivuxolimab in advanced cancers. About the investigation overall: Ivuxolimab was an agonistic, fully human IgG2 monoclonal antibody directed against OX40 (CD134), a costimulatory receptor. The paper describes the monotherapy dose-escalation part (N = 52 patients) of the phase I trial of ivuxolimab. Of the approximately 50 patients in dose escalation, 19 had hepatocellular carcinoma, about 15 had melanoma, 9 had renal cell carcinoma and 9 had head and neck cancer. Partial responses occurred in three dose-escalation patients, of whom one had hepatocellular carcinoma and two had cutaneous melanoma. In the dose-escalation cohort, about four fifths of patients were male, and the mean age was 60 years with a range of roughly 20 to 79. Intravenous ivuxolimab was administered to patients every 2 weeks at six dose levels: 0.01, 0.1, 0.3, 1.5, 3 and 10 mg/kg. Patients were allowed to have had prior anti-PD-1, anti-PD-L1 or anti-CTLA-4 therapy, and about 40% of the dose-escalation patients had been treated with checkpoint inhibitors. Peripheral TCRbeta sequencing aimed to test whether ivuxolimab altered TCR sequence diversity and caused clonal T-cell expansion. What the work shows at the level of the full study, not this receptor alone: The antigen specificity of the peripheral T cells that underwent clonal expansion was not determined. Low levels of normalized T-cell clonal expansion were also seen in some patients who did not respond. In partial responders in the 0.1-3.0 mg/kg groups, normalized peripheral clonal expansion was found to be among the lowest, especially among CD8+ T cells. After ivuxolimab, more expanded clones were found on average in CD8+ T cells than in CD4+ T cells. At doses of 0.1 to 3.0 mg/kg, clonal expansion of both CD4+ and CD8+ blood T cells was observed from baseline to week 6.

The trial excluded patients who had a history of autoimmune disease or who were on systemic immunosuppression. Peripheral blood for TCR sequencing was collected from all dose cohorts at baseline, on cycle 4 day 1, and on cycle 7 day 1. The samples were drawn from a first-in-human, open-label, multicenter phase I dose-escalation trial of ivuxolimab. Adults with locally advanced or metastatic melanoma, renal cell carcinoma, hepatocellular carcinoma or head and neck squamous cell carcinoma were enrolled in the trial. CD4+ and CD8+ T cells were sorted separately from peripheral blood before TCR sequencing. CDR1 and CDR2 are read off the germline V gene as MGHRA and YSYEKL. The CDR3 runs 14 amino acids, cysteine and phenylalanine included. Only CDR3 DNA remains: 42 bases, in frame from the first base. V is cut by 3 bases and J by 2 bases, and the space between the germline ends is 10 bases. This clone is medium-sized (0.01 to 0.1%) in its sample. The antigen this receptor binds is unknown. No base qualities exist here, and no much larger clone lies one base off it.

Genomic DNA was extracted from sorted cells for sequencing of the TCRbeta CDR3 region. The immunoSEQ Assay was used for sequencing of TCRbeta CDR3 regions. TCRdb mirrors the immuneACCESS table, restricted to in-frame sequences. Some clones are absent from its copies; in checked studies, under half trace to an unresolved V gene, and the reason for the others is unknown. Within this sample are around 16,000 clones, with around 65% of them counted one time only. The top ten hold 8.4% of the sample. The V gene is TRBV4-1 and the J gene is TRBJ1-2, with an unclear D gene assignment. The sample was CD4+ or CD8+ T cells sorted from blood, taken in a trial of the OX40 agonist ivuxolimab. The receptor was isolated from an adult with an advanced solid tumor such as melanoma, head and neck, liver or kidney cancer. The nucleotides read TGCGCCAGCAGCCATAGTACCGGGAACTATGGCTACACCTTC. It codes for CASSHSTGNYGYTF.